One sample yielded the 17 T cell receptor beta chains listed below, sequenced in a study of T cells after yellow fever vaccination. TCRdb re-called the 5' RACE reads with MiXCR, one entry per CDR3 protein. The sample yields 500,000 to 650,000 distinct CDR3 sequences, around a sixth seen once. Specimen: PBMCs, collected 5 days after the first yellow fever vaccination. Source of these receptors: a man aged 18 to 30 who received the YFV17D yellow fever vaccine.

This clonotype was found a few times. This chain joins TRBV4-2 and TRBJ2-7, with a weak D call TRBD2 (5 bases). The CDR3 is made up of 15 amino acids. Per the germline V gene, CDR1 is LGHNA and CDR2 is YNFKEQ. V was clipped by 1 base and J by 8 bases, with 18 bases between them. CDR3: CASSQGSGNYGQQYF. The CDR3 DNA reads TGTGCCAGCAGCCAAGGATCGGGGAACTACGGGCAGCAGTACTTC.

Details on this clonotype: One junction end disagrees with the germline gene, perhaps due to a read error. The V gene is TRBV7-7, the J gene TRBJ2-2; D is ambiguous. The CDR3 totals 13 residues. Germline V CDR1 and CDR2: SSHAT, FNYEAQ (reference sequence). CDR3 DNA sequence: TGTGCTAGCAGCTTAGTTCTTCGCAGCCCGCTGTTTTTT. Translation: CASSLVLRSPLFF.

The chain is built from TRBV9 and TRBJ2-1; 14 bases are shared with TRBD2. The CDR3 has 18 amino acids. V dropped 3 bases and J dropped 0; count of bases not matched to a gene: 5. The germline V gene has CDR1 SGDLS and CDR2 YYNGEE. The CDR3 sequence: CASSARLAGGSSYNEQFF. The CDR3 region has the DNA TGTGCCAGCAGCGCCAGACTAGCGGGGGGGAGCTCCTACAATGAGCAGTTCTTC.

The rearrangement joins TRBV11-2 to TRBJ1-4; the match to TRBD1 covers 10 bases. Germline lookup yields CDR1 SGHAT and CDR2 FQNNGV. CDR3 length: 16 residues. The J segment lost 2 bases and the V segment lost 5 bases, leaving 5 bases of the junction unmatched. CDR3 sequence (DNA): TGTGCCAGCAGCCCGACAGGGGGCCTTACTAATGAAAAACTGTTTTTT. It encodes CASSPTGGLTNEKLFF.

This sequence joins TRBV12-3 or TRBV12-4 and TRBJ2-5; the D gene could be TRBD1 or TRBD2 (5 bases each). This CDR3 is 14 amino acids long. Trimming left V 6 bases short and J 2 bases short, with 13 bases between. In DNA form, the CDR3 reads TGTGCCAGCAGCTACGGGACCCTACAAGAGACCCAGTACTTC. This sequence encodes CASSYGTLQETQYF.

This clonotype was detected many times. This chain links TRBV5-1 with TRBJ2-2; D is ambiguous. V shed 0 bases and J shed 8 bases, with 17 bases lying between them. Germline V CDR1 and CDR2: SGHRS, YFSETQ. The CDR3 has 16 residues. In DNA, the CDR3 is TGCGCCAGCAGCTTGGCCGGAAAAACAGTTCTAGGGGAGCTGTTTTTT. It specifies CASSLAGKTVLGELFF. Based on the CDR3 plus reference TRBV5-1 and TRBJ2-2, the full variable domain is KAGVTQTPRYLIKTRGQQVTLSCSPISGHRSVSWYQQTPGQGLQFLFEYFSETQRNKGNFPGRFSGRQFSNSRSEMNVSTLELGDSALYLCASSLAGKTVLGELFFGEGSRLTVL.

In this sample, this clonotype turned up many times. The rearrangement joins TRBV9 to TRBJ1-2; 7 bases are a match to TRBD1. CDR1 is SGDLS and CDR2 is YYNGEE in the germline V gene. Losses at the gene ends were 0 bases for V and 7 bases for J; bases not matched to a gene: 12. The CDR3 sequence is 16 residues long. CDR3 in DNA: TGTGCCAGCAGCGTAGACCCACAGGGGCCTCGACCTGGCTACACCTTC. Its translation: CASSVDPQGPRPGYTF. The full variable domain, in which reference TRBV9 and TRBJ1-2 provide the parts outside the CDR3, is DSGVTQTPKHLITATGQRVTLRCSPRSGDLSVYWYQQSLDQGLQFLIQYYNGEERAKGNILERFSAQQFPDLHSELNLSSLELGDSALYFCASSVDPQGPRPGYTFGSGTRLTVV.

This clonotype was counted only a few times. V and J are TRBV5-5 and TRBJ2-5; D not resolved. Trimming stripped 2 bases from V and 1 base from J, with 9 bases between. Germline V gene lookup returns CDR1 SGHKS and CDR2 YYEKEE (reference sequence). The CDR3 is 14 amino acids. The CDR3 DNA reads TGTGCCAGCAGCTTAATTAGTTTCCAAGAGACCCAGTACTTC. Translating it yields CASSLISFQETQYF.

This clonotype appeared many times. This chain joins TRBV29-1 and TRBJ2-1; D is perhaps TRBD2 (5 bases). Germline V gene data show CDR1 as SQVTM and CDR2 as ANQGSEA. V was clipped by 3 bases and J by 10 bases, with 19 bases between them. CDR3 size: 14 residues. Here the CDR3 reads CSVDGERWQDEQFF. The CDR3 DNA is TGCAGCGTTGACGGGGAGCGGTGGCAGGACGAGCAGTTCTTC.

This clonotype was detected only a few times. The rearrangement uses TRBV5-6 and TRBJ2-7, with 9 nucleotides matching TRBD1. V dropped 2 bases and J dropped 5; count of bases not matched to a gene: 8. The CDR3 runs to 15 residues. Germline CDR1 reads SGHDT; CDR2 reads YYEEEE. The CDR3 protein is CASSLPTGQGNEQYF. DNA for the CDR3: TGTGCCAGCAGCTTACCAACGGGACAGGGTAACGAGCAGTACTTC.

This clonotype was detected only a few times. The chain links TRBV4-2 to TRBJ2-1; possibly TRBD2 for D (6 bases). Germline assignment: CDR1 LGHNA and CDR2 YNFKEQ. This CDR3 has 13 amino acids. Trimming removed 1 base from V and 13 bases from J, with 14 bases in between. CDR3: CASSQGPGLLQFF. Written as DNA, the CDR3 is TGTGCCAGCAGCCAAGGCCCGGGACTCCTTCAGTTCTTC.

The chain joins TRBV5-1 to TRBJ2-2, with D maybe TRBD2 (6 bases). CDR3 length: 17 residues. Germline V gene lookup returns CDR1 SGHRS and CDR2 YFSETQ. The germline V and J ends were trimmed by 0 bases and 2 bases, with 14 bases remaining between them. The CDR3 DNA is TGCGCCAGCAGCTTGGCCCCAGCAGGGACTAACACCGGGGAGCTGTTTTTT. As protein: CASSLAPAGTNTGELFF. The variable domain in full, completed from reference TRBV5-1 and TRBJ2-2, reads KAGVTQTPRYLIKTRGQQVTLSCSPISGHRSVSWYQQTPGQGLQFLFEYFSETQRNKGNFPGRFSGRQFSNSRSEMNVSTLELGDSALYLCASSLAPAGTNTGELFFGEGSRLTVL.

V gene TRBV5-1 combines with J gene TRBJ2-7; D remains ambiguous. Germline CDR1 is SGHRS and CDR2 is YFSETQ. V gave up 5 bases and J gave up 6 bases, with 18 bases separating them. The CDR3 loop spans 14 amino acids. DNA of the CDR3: TGCGCCAGCAGAAAAGAACTCTTTGTCCCCGAGCAGTACTTC. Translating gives CASRKELFVPEQYF.

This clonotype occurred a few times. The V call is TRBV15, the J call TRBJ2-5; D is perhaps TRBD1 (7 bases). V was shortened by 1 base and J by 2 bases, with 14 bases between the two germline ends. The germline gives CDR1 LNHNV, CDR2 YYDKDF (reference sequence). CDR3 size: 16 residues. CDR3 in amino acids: CATSRGAGQWQETQYF. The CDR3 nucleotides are TGTGCCACCAGCAGAGGTGCGGGACAGTGGCAAGAGACCCAGTACTTC.

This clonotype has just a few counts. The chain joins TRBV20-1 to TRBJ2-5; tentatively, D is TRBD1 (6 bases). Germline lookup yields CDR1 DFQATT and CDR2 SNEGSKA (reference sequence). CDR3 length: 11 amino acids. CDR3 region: CSGQHQETQYF. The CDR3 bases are TGCAGCGGACAGCACCAAGAGACCCAGTACTTC.

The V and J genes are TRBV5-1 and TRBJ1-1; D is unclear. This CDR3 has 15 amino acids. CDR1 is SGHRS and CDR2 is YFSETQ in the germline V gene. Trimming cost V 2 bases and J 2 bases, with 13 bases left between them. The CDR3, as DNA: TGCGCCAGCAGCTTTGAGGTTCAGTCTAACACTGAAGCTTTCTTT. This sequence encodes CASSFEVQSNTEAFF.

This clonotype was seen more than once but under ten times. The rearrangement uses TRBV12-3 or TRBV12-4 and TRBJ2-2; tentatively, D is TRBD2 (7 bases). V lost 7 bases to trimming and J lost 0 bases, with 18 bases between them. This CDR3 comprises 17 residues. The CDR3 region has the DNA TGTGCCAGCACCGTTGGGGGGGGGCGAGCGAACACCGGGGAGCTGTTTTTT. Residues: CASTVGGGRANTGELFF.